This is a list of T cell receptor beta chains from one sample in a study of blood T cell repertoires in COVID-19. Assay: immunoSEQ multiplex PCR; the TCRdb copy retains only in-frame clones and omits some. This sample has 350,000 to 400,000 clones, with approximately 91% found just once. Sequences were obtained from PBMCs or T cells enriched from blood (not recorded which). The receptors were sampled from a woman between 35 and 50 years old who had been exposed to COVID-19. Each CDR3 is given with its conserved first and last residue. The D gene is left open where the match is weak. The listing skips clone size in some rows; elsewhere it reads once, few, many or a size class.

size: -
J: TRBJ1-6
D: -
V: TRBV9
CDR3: CASSARDFYSPLHF
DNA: TGTGCCAGCAGCGCCCGGGACTTTTATTCACCCCTCCACTTT

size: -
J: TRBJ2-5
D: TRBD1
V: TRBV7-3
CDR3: CASSPLGQGETQYF
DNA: TGTGCCAGCAGCCCCCTCGGACAGGGGGAGACCCAGTACTTC

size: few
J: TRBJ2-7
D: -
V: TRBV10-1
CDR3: CASSESLGGAEQYF
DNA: TGCGCCAGCAGTGAGTCATTAGGAGGGGCCGAGCAGTACTTC

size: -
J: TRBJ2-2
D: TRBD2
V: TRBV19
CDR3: CASTSLAGVGELFF
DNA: TGTGCCAGTACGAGCCTAGCGGGGGTCGGGGAGCTGTTTTTT

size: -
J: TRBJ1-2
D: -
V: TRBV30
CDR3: CAWTRREYDGYTF
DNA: TGTGCCTGGACCCGGAGGGAATATGATGGCTACACCTTC

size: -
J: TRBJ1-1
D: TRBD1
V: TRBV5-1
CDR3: CASRAGGYTEAFF
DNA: TGCGCCAGCAGAGCAGGGGGTTACACTGAAGCTTTCTTT

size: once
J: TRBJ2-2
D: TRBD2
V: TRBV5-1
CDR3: CASSLLAGGGTGELFF
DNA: TGCGCCAGCAGCTTGTTAGCGGGAGGAGGCACCGGGGAGCTGTTTTTT

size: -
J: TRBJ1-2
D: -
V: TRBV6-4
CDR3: CASSAVGGTEGGYTF
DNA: TGTGCCAGCAGTGCGGTAGGAGGGACCGAAGGCGGCTACACCTTC

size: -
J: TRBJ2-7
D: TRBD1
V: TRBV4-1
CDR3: CASSQDPLSGTGTHEQYF
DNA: TGCGCCAGCAGCCAAGATCCCCTATCCGGGACAGGGACCCACGAGCAGTACTTC

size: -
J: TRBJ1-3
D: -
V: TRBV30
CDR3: CAWSRDRASGNTIYF
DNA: TGTGCCTGGAGCCGAGACAGAGCCTCTGGAAACACCATATATTTT

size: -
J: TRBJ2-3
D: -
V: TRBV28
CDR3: CASSLRRRSTDTQYF
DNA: TGTGCCAGCAGTTTAAGGCGGAGAAGCACAGATACGCAGTATTTT

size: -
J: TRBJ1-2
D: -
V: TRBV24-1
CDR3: CATSDPGGNYGYTF
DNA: TGTGCCACCAGTGATCCGGGAGGCAACTATGGCTACACCTTC

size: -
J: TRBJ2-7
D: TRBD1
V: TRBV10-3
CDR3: CAIQGTETYEQYF
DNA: TGTGCCATCCAGGGGACAGAGACCTACGAGCAGTACTTC

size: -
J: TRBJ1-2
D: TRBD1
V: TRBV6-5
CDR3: CASSPKVTGNYGYTF
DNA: TGTGCCAGCAGTCCAAAAGTGACAGGGAACTATGGCTACACCTTC

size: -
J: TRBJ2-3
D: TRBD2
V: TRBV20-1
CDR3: CSASLWGLAEGRLTSTDTQYF
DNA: TGCAGTGCTAGTTTGTGGGGACTAGCGGAGGGAAGACTTACTAGCACAGATACGCAGTATTTT

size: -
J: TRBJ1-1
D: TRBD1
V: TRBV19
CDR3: CASSFSRQGIGEAFF
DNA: TGTGCCAGTAGTTTCTCCCGACAGGGGATTGGTGAAGCTTTCTTT

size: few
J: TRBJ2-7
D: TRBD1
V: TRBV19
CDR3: CASSMGQGAYEQYF
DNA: TGTGCCAGTAGTATGGGACAGGGGGCCTACGAGCAGTACTTC

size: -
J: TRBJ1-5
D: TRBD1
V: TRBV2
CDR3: CASSGGQLNQPQHF
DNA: TGTGCCAGCAGTGGGGGACAGCTAAATCAGCCCCAGCATTTT

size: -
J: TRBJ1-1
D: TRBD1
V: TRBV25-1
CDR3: CASSDVRYRGDTEAFF
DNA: TGTGCCAGCAGTGACGTTCGCTACAGGGGGGACACTGAAGCTTTCTTT

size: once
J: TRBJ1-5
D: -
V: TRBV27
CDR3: CASSSGVRQPQHF
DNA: TGTGCCAGCAGTTCAGGGGTACGTCAGCCCCAGCATTTT

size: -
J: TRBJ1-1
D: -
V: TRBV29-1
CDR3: CSVGREDRNTEAFF
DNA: TGCAGCGTTGGTCGGGAAGACCGGAACACTGAAGCTTTCTTT

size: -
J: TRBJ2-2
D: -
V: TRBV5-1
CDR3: CASSSSGELFF
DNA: TGCGCCAGCAGTTCTTCCGGGGAGCTGTTTTTT

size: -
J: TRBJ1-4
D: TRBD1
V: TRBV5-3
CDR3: CARSPRTGFNEKLFF
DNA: TGTGCCAGAAGCCCTAGGACAGGGTTTAATGAAAAACTGTTTTTT

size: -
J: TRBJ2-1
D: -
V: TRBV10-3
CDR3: CAISESGASGSYNEQFF
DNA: TGTGCCATCAGTGAGTCAGGGGCCTCCGGCTCCTACAATGAGCAGTTCTTC

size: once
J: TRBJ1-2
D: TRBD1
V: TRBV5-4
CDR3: CASSSTGGSSYGYTF
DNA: TGTGCCAGCAGCTCGACAGGGGGCTCTTCGTATGGCTACACCTTC

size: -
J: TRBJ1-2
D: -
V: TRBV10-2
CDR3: CASSERGYGYTF
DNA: TGCGCCAGCAGTGAGAGGGGGTATGGCTACACCTTC

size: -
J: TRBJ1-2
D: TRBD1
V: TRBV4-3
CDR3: CASSFGQGALGGYTF
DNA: TGCGCCAGCAGCTTCGGACAGGGGGCGCTTGGGGGCTACACCTTC

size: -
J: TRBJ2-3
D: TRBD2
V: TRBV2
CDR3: CASSVTSGRAGTDTQYF
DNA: TGTGCCAGCAGCGTGACTAGCGGGAGGGCCGGCACAGATACGCAGTATTTT

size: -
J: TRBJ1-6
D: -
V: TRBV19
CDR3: CASSGRTANSPLHF
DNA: TGTGCCAGTAGTGGTAGGACAGCCAATTCACCCCTCCACTTT

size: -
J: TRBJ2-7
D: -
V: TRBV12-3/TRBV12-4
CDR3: CASSFTGYEQYF
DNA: TGTGCCAGCAGTTTCACGGGTTACGAGCAGTACTTC

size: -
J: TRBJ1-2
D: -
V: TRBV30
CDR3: CAWNQGAYGYTF
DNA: TGTGCCTGGAATCAGGGTGCTTACGGCTACACCTTC

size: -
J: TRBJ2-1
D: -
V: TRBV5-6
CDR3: CASSIAGQGYNEQFF
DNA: TGTGCCAGCAGTATAGCGGGCCAGGGGTACAATGAGCAGTTCTTC

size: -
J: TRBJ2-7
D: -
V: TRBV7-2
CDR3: CASRAGGKSSYEQYF
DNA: TGTGCCTCCAGAGCCGGGGGTAAGAGCTCCTACGAGCAGTACTTC

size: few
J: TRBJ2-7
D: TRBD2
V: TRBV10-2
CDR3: CASSDPGGPFYEQYF
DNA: TGCGCCAGCAGTGATCCGGGAGGGCCGTTCTACGAGCAGTACTTC

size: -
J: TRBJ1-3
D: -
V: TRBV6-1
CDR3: CASSEAVPGTSGNTIYF
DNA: TGTGCCAGCAGTGAAGCGGTGCCTGGGACATCGGGAAACACCATATATTTT

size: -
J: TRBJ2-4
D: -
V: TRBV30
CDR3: CAWSVEGRAKNIQYF
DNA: TGTGCCTGGAGTGTGGAGGGCCGGGCCAAAAACATTCAGTACTTC

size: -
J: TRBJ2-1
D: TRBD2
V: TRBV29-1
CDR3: CSVEEAGWDYNEQFF
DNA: TGCAGCGTTGAAGAAGCGGGGTGGGATTACAATGAGCAGTTCTTC

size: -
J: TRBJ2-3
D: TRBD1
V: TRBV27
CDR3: CASSDREDTQYF
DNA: TGTGCCAGCAGTGACAGGGAGGATACGCAGTATTTT

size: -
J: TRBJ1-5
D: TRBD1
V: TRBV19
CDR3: CASSNLGQGSQPQHF
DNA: TGTGCCAGTAGTAATCTCGGACAGGGAAGCCAGCCCCAGCATTTT

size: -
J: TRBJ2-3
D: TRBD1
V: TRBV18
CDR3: CASSPRQGTTDTQYF
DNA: TGTGCCAGCTCACCAAGACAGGGAACCACAGATACGCAGTATTTT